This T cell receptor (beta chain) comes out of a study of blood T cell repertoires in COVID-19. In the study overall: Researchers got acute and convalescent COVID-19 samples from the United States, Italy and Spain. From T cells, B-cell-depleted T cells, or PBMCs came the material, which was cDNA or gDNA.

In the original workflow: Amplification with reference gene primers provided the estimates of nucleated cell counts. Using immunoSEQ multiplex PCR, the repertoire was profiled, and TCRdb retains in-frame clones only, with some absent. V, J and clone size reflect that table, while D and trimming were determined from the DNA. Of 300,000 to 400,000 clones in the sample, approximately 85% were seen once. The V end was cut by 5 bases, the J end by 4 bases, with 3 bases between. Germline CDR1 reads MNHEY; CDR2 reads SVGAGI. This CDR3 has 11 residues. The chain carries TRBV6-5 and TRBJ1-3; D gene unclear. This clonotype was sampled from a human donor in a cohort sampled during active COVID-19. Material: peripheral blood. CDR3 DNA sequence: TGTGCCAGCAGTCGGGGAAACACCATATATTTT. It yields the protein CASSRGNTIYF.